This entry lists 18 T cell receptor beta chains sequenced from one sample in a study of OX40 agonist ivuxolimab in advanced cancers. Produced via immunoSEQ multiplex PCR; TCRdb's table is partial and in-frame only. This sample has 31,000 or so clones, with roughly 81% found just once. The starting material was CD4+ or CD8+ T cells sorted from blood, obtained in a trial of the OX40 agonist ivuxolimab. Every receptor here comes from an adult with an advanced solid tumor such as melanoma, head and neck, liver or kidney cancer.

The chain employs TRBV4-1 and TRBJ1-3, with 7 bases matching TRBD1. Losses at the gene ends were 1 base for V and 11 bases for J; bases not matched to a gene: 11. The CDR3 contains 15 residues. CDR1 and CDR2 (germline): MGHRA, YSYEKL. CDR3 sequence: CASSQAGGRDRSIYF. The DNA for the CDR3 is TGCGCCAGCAGCCAAGCGGGGGGTCGGGACAGATCCATATATTTT.

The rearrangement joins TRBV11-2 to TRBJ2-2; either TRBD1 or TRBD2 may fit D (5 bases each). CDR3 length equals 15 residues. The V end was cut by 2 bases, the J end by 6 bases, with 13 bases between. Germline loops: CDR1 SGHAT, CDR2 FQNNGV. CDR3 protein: CASSLWGRVAGELFF. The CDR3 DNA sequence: TGTGCCAGCAGCTTATGGGGGAGAGTAGCCGGGGAGCTGTTTTTT.

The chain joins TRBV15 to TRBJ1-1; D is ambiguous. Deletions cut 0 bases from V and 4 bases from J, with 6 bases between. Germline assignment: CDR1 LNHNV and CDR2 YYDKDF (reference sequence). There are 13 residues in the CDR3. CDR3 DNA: TGTGCCACCAGCAGAGATGTCGGCACTGAAGCTTTCTTT. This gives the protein CATSRDVGTEAFF.

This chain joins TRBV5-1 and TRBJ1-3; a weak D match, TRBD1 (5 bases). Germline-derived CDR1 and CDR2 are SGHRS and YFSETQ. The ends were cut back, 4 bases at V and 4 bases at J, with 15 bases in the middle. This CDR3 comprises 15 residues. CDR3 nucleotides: TGCGCCAGCAGCCCCGCGGACACACCAGGAAACACCATATATTTT. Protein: CASSPADTPGNTIYF.

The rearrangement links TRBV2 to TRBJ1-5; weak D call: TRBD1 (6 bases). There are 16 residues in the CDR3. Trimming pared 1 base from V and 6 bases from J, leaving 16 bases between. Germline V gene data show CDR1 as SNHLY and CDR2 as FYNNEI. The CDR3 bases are TGTGCCAGCAGTGAAGGGCGGGGGCGTCGGGGTCAGCCCCAGCATTTT. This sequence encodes CASSEGRGRRGQPQHF.

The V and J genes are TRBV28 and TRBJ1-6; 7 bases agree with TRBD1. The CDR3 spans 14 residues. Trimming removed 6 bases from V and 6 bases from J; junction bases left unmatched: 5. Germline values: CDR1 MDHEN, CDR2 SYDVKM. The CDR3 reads CASSRDRLNSPLHF. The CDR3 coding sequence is TGTGCCAGCAGCAGGGACAGACTTAATTCACCCCTCCACTTT.

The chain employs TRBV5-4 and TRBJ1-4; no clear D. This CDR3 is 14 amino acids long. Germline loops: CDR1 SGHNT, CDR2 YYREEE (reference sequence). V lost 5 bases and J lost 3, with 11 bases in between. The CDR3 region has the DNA TGTGCCAGCAGAGGTGACATCTCTAATGAAAAACTGTTTTTT. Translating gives CASRGDISNEKLFF.

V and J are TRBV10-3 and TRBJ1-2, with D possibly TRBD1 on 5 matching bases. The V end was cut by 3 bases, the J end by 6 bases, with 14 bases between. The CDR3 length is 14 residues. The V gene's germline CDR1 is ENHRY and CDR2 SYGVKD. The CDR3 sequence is CAISESPGRDGYTF. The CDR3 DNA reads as TGTGCCATCAGTGAATCTCCAGGGAGAGATGGCTACACCTTC.

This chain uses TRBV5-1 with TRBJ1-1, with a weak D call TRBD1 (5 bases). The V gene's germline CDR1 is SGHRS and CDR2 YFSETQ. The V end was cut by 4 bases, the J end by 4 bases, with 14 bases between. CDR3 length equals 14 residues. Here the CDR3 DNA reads TGCGCCAGCAGCCTGGGGGGGTCGAGCACTGAAGCTTTCTTT. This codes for CASSLGGSSTEAFF.

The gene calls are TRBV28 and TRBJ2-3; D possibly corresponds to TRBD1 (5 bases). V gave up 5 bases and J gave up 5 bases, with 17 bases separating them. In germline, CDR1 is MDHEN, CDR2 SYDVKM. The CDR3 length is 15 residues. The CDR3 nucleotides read TGTGCCAGCAGTCCCTCCCGGCGCCAGGGAGATACGCAGTATTTT. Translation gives CASSPSRRQGDTQYF. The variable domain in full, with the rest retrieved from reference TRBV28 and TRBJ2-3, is DVKVTQSSRYLVKRTGEKVFLECVQDMDHENMFWYRQDPGLGLRLIYFSYDVKMKEKGDIPEGYSVSREKKERFSLILESASTNQTSMYLCASSPSRRQGDTQYFGPGTRLTVL.

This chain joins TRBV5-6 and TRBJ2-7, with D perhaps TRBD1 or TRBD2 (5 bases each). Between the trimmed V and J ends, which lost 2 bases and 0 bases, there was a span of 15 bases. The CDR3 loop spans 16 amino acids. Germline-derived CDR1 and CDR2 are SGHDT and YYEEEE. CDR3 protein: CASSLYGTASSYEQYF. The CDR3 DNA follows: TGTGCCAGCAGCTTATACGGGACGGCAAGCTCCTACGAGCAGTACTTC.

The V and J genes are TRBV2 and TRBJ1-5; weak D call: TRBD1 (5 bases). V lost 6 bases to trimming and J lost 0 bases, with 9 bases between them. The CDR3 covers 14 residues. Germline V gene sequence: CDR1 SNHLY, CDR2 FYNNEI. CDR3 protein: CASRGEYSNQPQHF. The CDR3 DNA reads TGTGCCAGCAGGGGGGAATATAGCAATCAGCCCCAGCATTTT.

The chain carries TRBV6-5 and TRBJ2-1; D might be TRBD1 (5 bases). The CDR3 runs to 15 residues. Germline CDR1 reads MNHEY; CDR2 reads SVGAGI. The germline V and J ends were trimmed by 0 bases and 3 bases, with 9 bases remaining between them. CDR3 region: CASSYSSQGYNEQFF. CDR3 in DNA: TGTGCCAGCAGTTACTCGTCGCAGGGCTACAATGAGCAGTTCTTC.

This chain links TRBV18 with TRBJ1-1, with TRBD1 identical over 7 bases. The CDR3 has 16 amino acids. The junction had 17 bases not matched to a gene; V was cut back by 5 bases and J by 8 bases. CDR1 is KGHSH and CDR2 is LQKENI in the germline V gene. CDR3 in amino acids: CASSGDRVVRGTEAFF. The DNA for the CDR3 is TGTGCCAGCTCAGGCGACAGGGTCGTTCGGGGTACGGAAGCTTTCTTT.

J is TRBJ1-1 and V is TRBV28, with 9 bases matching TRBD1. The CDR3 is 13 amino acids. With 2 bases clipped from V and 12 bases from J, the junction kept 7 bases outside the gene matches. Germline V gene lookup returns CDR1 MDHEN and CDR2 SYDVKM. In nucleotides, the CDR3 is TGTGCCAGCAGTTTAGGAGGACAGGGGAGTACTTTCTTT. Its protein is CASSLGGQGSTFF.

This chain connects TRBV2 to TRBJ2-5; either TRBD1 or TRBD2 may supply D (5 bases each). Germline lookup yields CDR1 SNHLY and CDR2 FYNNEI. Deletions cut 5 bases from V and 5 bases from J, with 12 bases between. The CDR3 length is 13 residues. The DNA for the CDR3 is TGTGCCAGCAGTTGGGGACCGAGGGAGACCCAGTACTTC. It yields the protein CASSWGPRETQYF. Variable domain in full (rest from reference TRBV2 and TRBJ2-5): EPEVTQTPSHQVTQMGQEVILRCVPISNHLYFYWYRQILGQKVEFLVSFYNNEISEKSEIFDDQFSVERPDGSNFTLKIRSTKLEDSAMYFCASSWGPRETQYFGPGTRLLVL.

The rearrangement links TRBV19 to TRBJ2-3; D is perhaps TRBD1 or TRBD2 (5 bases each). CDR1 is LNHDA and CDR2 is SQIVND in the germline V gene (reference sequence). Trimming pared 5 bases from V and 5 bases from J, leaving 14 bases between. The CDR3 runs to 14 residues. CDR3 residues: CASSPRDEGDTQYF. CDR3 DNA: TGTGCCAGTAGTCCCCGGGACGAAGGAGATACGCAGTATTTT.

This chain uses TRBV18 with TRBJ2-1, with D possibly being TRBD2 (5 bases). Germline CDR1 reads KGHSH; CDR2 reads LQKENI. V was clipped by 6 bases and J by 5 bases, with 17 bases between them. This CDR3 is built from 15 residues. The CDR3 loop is CASSPGRAENNEQFF. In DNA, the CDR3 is TGTGCCAGCTCTCCGGGAAGGGCGGAGAACAATGAGCAGTTCTTC.